The source of this T cell receptor (beta chain) is a study of cytomegalovirus exposure and HLA in healthy donors. Using immunoSEQ multiplex PCR, the repertoire was profiled, and TCRdb retains in-frame clones only, with some absent. The data contain over 130,000 clones, around 90% of them singletons. This clone was seen a handful of times. Sequencing used PBMCs. The TCR was taken from a man between 18 and 29 years old in good health and CMV-seropositive.

The CDR3 loop is CASSWGLGDYTF. The DNA of the CDR3 is TGCGCCAGCAGCTGGGGACTAGGCGACTACACCTTC. The J gene is TRBJ1-2, the V gene TRBV5-1; maybe TRBD1 (5 bases). CDR3 length: 12 amino acids. Trimming pared 3 bases from V and 10 bases from J, leaving 13 bases between. Germline V gene sequence: CDR1 SGHRS, CDR2 YFSETQ.